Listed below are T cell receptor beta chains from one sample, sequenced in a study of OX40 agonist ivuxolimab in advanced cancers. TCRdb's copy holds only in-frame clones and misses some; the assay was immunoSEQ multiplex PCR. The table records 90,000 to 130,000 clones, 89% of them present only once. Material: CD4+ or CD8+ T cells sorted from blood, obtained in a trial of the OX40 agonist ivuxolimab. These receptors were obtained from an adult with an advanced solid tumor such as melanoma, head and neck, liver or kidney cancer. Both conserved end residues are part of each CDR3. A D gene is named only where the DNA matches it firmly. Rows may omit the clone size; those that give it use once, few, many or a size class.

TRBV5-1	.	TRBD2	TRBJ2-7	TGCGCCAGCAGCTCAGGACTAGCGACGGACGAGCAGTACTTC	CASSSGLATDEQYF
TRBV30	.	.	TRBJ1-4	TGTGCCTGGAGTGTAACTAATGAAAAACTGTTTTTT	CAWSVTNEKLFF
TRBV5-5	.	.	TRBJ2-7	TGTGCCAGCAGCCCTTGGATCCGGGGAAGCACCTACGAGCAGTACTTC	CASSPWIRGSTYEQYF
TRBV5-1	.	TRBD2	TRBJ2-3	TGCGCCAGCAGCTTGTCGGCGGGAGGTTCAGATACGCAGTATTTT	CASSLSAGGSDTQYF
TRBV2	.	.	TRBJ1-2	TGTGCCAGCAGTTCCGGGTATGGCTACACCTTC	CASSSGYGYTF
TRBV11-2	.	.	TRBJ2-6	TGTGCCAGCAGCGCCCCGGCGGCGGGGGCCAACGTCCTGACTTTC	CASSAPAAGANVLTF
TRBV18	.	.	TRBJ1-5	TGTGCCAGCTCACCCGGGGTGGACCCTGGGCCCCAGCATTTT	CASSPGVDPGPQHF
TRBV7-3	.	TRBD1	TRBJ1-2	TGTGCCAGCAGCTATATGACAGGGGGGAACTATGGCTACACCTTC	CASSYMTGGNYGYTF
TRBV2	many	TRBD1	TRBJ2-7	TGTGCCAGCAGGGGGGACAGCTACGAGCAGTACTTC	CASRGDSYEQYF
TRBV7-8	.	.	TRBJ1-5	TGTGCCAGCAGCTTTCTGGACCGGGGCAATCAGCCCCAGCATTTT	CASSFLDRGNQPQHF
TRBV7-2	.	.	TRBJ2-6	TGTGCCAGCAGCTTAGAGGGCAGGGACAACGTCCTGACTTTC	CASSLEGRDNVLTF
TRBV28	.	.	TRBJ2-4	TGTGCAACCATAACCGGGGCACTAGGCAAAAACATTCAGTACTTC	CATITGALGKNIQYF
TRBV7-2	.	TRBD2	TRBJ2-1	TGTGCCAGCAGCTTAGGGACTAGCGGGGGAGGGCAGTTCTTC	CASSLGTSGGGQFF
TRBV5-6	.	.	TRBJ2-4	TGTGCCAGCAGCATACTACCGGGGGCCCAACTAGCCAAAAACATTCAGTACTTC	CASSILPGAQLAKNIQYF
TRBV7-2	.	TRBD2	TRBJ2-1	TGTGCCAGCAGCTTATTTTCCCGGGTGAGTCTAGCGGATAACAATGAGCAGTTCTTC	CASSLFSRVSLADNNEQFF
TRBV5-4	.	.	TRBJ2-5	TGTGCCAGCAGCTTGGTCAGGGAAGAGACCCAGTACTTC	CASSLVREETQYF
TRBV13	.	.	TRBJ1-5	TGTGCCAGCAGCTTAAGGACCGGGGCCCTAAGCAATCAGCCCCAGCATTTT	CASSLRTGALSNQPQHF
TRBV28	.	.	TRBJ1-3	TGTGCCAGCAGTTTTCCGAGCTCTGGAAACACCATATATTTT	CASSFPSSGNTIYF
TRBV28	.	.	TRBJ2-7	TGTGCCAGCAGCCGGGGCCAGTACGAGCAGTACTTC	CASSRGQYEQYF
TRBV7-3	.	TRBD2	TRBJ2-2	TGTGCCAGCAGCTTAAAAGGTCCTAGCGGGGCTACCGGGGAGCTGTTTTTT	CASSLKGPSGATGELFF
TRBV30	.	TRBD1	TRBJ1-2	TGTGCCTGGACCCCTGAGGGGGCGGACTATGGCTACACCTTC	CAWTPEGADYGYTF
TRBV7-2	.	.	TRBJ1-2	TGTGCCAGCAGCTACGCCCCGACTGATTATGGCTACACCTTC	CASSYAPTDYGYTF
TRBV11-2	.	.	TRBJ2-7	TGTGCCAGCAGCAAAAGTCCAGGGTCCTACGAGCAGTACTTC	CASSKSPGSYEQYF
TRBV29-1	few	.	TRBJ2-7	TGCAGCGCTCACGATCTATACGAGCAGTACTTC	CSAHDLYEQYF
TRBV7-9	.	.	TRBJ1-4	TGTGCCAGCAGCCCAGGGTCCGCAACTAATGAAAAACTGTTTTTT	CASSPGSATNEKLFF
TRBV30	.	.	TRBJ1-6	TGTGCCTGGAGTGCGGGCCACATTTCACCCCTCCACTTT	CAWSAGHISPLHF
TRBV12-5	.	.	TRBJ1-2	TGTGCTAGTGGTTGGGCTCCCGGAGGGGGCTACACCTTC	CASGWAPGGGYTF
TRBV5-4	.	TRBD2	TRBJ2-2	TGTGCCAGCAGCACCGGGACTAGCCACACCGGGGAGCTGTTTTTT	CASSTGTSHTGELFF
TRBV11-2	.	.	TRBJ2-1	TGTGCCAGCAGCTTACGAGTAAACAATGAGCAGTTCTTC	CASSLRVNNEQFF
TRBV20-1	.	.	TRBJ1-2	TGCAGTGCTAGACAACCGTATGGCTACACCTTC	CSARQPYGYTF
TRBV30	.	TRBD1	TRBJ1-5	TGTGCCGGAGATATATCAGGGGGCCTGCAGCCCCAGCATTTT	CAGDISGGLQPQHF
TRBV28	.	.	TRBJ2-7	TGTGCCAGCAGTGTAATGGGGCACGAGCAGTACTTC	CASSVMGHEQYF
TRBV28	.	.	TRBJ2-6	TGTGCCAGCAGTCTTCGGACAGACCTTCCCTCTGGGGCCAACGTCCTGACTTTC	CASSLRTDLPSGANVLTF
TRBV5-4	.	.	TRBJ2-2	TGTGCCAGCAGCTTGCTTGTGGATAGTAGGGGCACCGGGGAGCTGTTTTTT	CASSLLVDSRGTGELFF